This T cell receptor beta chain is from a study of siplizumab effects on memory and regulatory T cells. Study-wide results and limits: Few alloreactive clones mapped to unstimulated subsets.

Method: immunoSEQ multiplex PCR; TCRdb's copy keeps in-frame clones and lacks some. The sample includes about 100,000 clones, roughly 92% of them seen just once. This CDR3 has 14 residues. In germline, CDR1 is WSHSY, CDR2 SAAADI. The ends were cut back, 1 base at V and 9 bases at J, with 15 bases in the middle. Comment on this clone: Its target is unknown.

This TCR derives from a human donor in good health. Material for sequencing was Tregs sorted from blood. This sequence joins TRBV10-2 and TRBJ1-1; unclear D gene. The CDR3 is CASSEFYKGDKAFF. CDR3 sequence (DNA): TGCGCCAGCAGTGAGTTTTATAAGGGAGATAAAGCTTTCTTT.